This entry features one T cell receptor (beta chain) sequence. The data were taken from a study of blood T cell repertoires in COVID-19. Sequenced by immunoSEQ multiplex PCR; TCRdb stores in-frame clones only, minus some. Among around 210,000 clones, about four fifths were seen once, and the ten largest hold roughly 7.8%. The sequence was collected from a woman aged 80 or over with COVID-19, enrolled during active disease. Sequencing was done on a sample of peripheral blood.

CDR3 bases: TGCGCCAGCAGCACAGTTGGGACAGACCTTCACCTGTTTGGAAACACCATATATTTT. As protein: CASSTVGTDLHLFGNTIYF. This chain uses TRBV5-1 with TRBJ1-3, with TRBD1 identical over 7 bases. Germline V gives CDR1 SGHRS, CDR2 YFSETQ. With V trimmed by 4 bases and J by 3 bases, 19 bases remained unmatched. The CDR3 spans 19 residues.